The source of this TCR beta chain is a study of cytomegalovirus exposure and HLA in healthy donors. Study results and limitations: In an earlier analysis, productive rearrangement rates for most beta V segments clustered near 87% or 30%.

CDR3 length: 13 residues. Germline V CDR1 and CDR2: SNHLY, FYNNEI. Trimming removed 6 bases at V and 0 bases at J, with 6 bases between. Concerning this clone: Its antigen is as yet unknown.

Healthy individuals who donated bone marrow served as the donors. A multiplex PCR was run with 60 Vbeta primers and 13 Jbeta primers. Produced via immunoSEQ multiplex PCR; TCRdb's table is partial and in-frame only. The sample lists under 150,000 clones; about 80% were seen once. This chain uses TRBV2 with TRBJ2-1; D ambiguous. The receptor was derived from a woman in her thirties or forties in good health and CMV-seronegative. Material: PBMCs. The CDR3 region has the DNA TGTGCCAGCAGACAGCTCTCCTACAATGAGCAGTTCTTC. Translation gives CASRQLSYNEQFF.